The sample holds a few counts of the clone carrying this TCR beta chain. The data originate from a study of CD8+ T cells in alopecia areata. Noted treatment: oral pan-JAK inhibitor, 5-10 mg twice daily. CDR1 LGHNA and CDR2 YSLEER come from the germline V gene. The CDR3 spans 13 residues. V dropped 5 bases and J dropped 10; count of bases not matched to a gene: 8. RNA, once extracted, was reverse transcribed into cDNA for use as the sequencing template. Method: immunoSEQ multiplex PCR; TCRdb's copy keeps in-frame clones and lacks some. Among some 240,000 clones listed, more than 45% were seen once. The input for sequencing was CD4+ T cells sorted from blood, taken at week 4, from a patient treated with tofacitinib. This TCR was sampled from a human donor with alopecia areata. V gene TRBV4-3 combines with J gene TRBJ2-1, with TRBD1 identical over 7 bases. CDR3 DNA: TGCGCCAGCAGCTCCAATGACAGGGCAGAGCAGTTCTTC. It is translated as CASSSNDRAEQFF.